A single T cell receptor beta chain is shown here with its context. Antigen: not known. The data stem from a study of PD-1 blockade in classical Hodgkin lymphoma. As to time point: newly diagnosed, previously untreated cHL patient sample. Comparators were PBMCs taken from newly diagnosed, untreated classical Hodgkin lymphoma. This CDR3 comprises 16 residues. Per germline, CDR1 MNHEY and CDR2 SVGAGI. The V end was cut by 3 bases, the J end by 3 bases, with 17 bases between. Profiled with immunoSEQ multiplex PCR; TCRdb holds only in-frame clones, not every one. The sample gives about 30,000 clones, 90% to 95% of which show up once; about 3.8% is in the top ten. Study-wide points: Possibly reflecting disease activity or prior therapy, repertoire differences have causes that remain undefined. When set against healthy donors, newly diagnosed patients were reported to show lower baseline TCR diversity.

The V call is TRBV6-5, the J call TRBJ1-1; D perhaps matches TRBD1 (6 bases). The sequence was obtained from a human donor with classical Hodgkin lymphoma. The material sequenced was peripheral blood mononuclear cells (PBMCs). DNA for the CDR3: TGTGCCAGCAGTTATGGAGTACAGGGAGGGGACACTGAAGCTTTCTTT. Translated, it gives CASSYGVQGGDTEAFF.